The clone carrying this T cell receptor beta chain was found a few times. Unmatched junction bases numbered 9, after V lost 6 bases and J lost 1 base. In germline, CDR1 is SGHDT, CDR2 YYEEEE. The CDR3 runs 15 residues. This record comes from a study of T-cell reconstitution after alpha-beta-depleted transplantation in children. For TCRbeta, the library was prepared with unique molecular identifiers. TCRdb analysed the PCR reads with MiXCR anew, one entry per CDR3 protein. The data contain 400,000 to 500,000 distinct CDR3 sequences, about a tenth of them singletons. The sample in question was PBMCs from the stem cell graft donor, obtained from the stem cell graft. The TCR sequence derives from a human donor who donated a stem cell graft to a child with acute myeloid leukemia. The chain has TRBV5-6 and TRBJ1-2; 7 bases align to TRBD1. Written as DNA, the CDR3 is TGTGCCAGCACCGAATCCCGGGACAGTAACTATGGCTACACCTTC. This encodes CASTESRDSNYGYTF.